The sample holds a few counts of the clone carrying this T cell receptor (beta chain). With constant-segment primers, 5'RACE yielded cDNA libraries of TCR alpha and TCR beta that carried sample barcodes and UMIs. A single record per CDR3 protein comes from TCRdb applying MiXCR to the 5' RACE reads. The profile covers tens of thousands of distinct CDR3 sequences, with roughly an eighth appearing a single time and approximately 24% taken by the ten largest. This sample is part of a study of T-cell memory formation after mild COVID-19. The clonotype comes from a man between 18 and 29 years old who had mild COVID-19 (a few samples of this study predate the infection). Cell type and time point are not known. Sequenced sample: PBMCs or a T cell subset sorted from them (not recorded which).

The CDR3 nucleotides read TGTGCCATGCAGGGGGCAGAGACCCAGTACTTC. This sequence encodes CAMQGAETQYF. V is TRBV7-9 and J is TRBJ2-5, with 8 bases that match TRBD1. CDR1 is SEHNR and CDR2 is FQNEAQ in the germline V gene (reference sequence). The CDR3 covers 11 residues. V shed 10 bases and J 4 bases; nucleotides not matched to a gene: 2. Together with reference TRBV7-9 and TRBJ2-5, the CDR3 gives the full variable domain: DTGVSQNPRHKITKRGQNVTFRCDPISEHNRLYWYRQTLGQGPEFLTYFQNEAQLEKSRLLSDRFSAERPKGSFSTLEIQRTEQGDSAMYLCAMQGAETQYFGPGTRLLVL.